These T cell receptor beta chains were read from a single sample in a study of blood T cell repertoires in COVID-19. TCRdb's table, derived via immunoSEQ multiplex PCR, lists solely in-frame clones and lacks some. Among under 300,000 clones listed, around 90% were seen once. What was sequenced was peripheral blood. Source of these receptors: a man aged 30-40 years with COVID-19, enrolled during active disease. CDR3s include the opening cysteine and the closing phenylalanine or tryptophan. The order of the fields is J gene, clone size, V gene, D gene, CDR3 protein, CDR3 DNA. The D gene is left open where the match is weak. Expanded clones are given a class, and other clones once, few, many or no size at all.

TRBJ2-2 . TRBV6-5 . CASTRKNTGELFF TGTGCCAGCACTAGAAAGAACACCGGGGAGCTGTTTTTT
TRBJ2-7 . TRBV5-1 . CASSPGSGLTYEQYF TGCGCCAGCAGCCCTGGTTCGGGTCTAACCTACGAGCAGTACTTC
TRBJ2-1 . TRBV5-1 . CASSLSGTSYNEQFF TGCGCCAGCAGCTTGAGCGGTACCTCCTACAATGAGCAGTTCTTC
TRBJ2-4 . TRBV12-5 TRBD1 CASGLAGTGGIRAKNIQYF TGTGCTAGTGGTTTGGCTGGGACAGGGGGAATCCGGGCCAAAAACATTCAGTACTTC
TRBJ2-3 . TRBV9 . CASSVVLTDTQYF TGTGCCAGCAGCGTGGTACTCACAGATACGCAGTATTTT
TRBJ2-7 once TRBV29-1 . CSVKGTLSGEQYF TGCAGCGTTAAAGGCACCCTTTCGGGCGAGCAGTACTTC
TRBJ1-1 . TRBV10-1 . CASKGNRVVAEAFF TGCGCCAGCAAAGGTAACAGGGTGGTCGCTGAAGCTTTCTTT
TRBJ1-2 . TRBV6-2/TRBV6-3 TRBD1 CASSYGQGTGGYTF TGTGCCAGCAGTTACGGACAGGGGACGGGTGGCTACACCTTC
TRBJ2-3 . TRBV9 . CASSGIRQTDTQYF TGTGCCAGCAGCGGAATCAGACAGACAGATACGCAGTATTTT
TRBJ1-6 . TRBV6-6 . CGSGFSNISPLHF TGTGGGTCCGGGTTTTCCAATATTTCACCCCTCCACTTT
TRBJ1-5 . TRBV6-5 . CASSLSNQPQHF TGTGCCAGCAGTCTCAGTAATCAGCCCCAGCATTTT
TRBJ2-7 . TRBV28 TRBD1 CASRQGAQEYEQYF TGTGCCAGCAGACAGGGGGCGCAGGAGTACGAGCAGTACTTC
TRBJ1-4 . TRBV6-6 . CASTLTERELFF TGTGCCAGCACCTTAACGGAGCGTGAACTGTTTTTT
TRBJ2-2 . TRBV7-2 . CASSFEGVRPPGELFF TGTGCCAGCAGCTTTGAAGGGGTCAGACCCCCCGGGGAGCTGTTTTTT
TRBJ1-4 . TRBV6-5 TRBD1 CASRTGVEKLFF TGTGCCAGCAGGACAGGGGTTGAAAAACTGTTTTTT
TRBJ2-7 . TRBV11-3 TRBD2 CASSLDCLLGLQHSRYEQYF TGTGCCAGCAGCTTAGATTGCCTTTTGGGACTACAGCACTCGAGGTACGAGCAGTACTTC
TRBJ2-5 . TRBV5-4 TRBD2 CASSPTSGQETQYF TGTGCCAGCAGCCCGACTAGCGGACAAGAGACCCAGTACTTC
TRBJ1-1 . TRBV7-9 . CASSLSQGNTEAFF TGTGCCAGCAGCTTGTCACAGGGGAACACTGAAGCTTTCTTT